This T cell receptor (beta chain) was recorded in a study of identical twins. The study, taken as a whole, reports: Invariant cells of the MAIT and iNKT types might have partly distorted the zero-insertion analyses. Cross-sectional statistical analysis, not tracking of the same donors, underpinned the conclusions. Within twin pairs, the out-of-frame alpha sequences they shared showed excess low generation probability.

Template switching added a universal primer site, and cDNA bore unique molecular identifiers. Each CDR3 protein is one row after TCRdb ran MiXCR on the 5' RACE reads. The table lists 400,000 to 500,000 distinct CDR3 sequences, 15% to 20% of them singletons. This clonotype showed up just a few times. Its antigen is currently unknown. The CDR3 spans 16 residues. Germline V gives CDR1 KGHDR, CDR2 SFDVKD. V was shortened by 3 bases and J by 3 bases, with 14 bases between the two germline ends. This receptor was taken from a man aged 50 or older in good health. This chain uses TRBV24-1 with TRBJ2-1; the D gene is possibly TRBD2 (5 bases). Sequencing input: naive T cells sorted from blood. DNA of the CDR3: TGTGCCACCAGTGATCCGTCAGGAGGATTCTACAATGAGCAGTTCTTC. This gives the protein CATSDPSGGFYNEQFF.